This record concerns one T cell receptor (beta chain) sequence. This sample stems from a study of patients and donors after allogeneic stem cell transplantation. Germline CDR1 reads ENHRY; CDR2 reads SYGVKD. The V end was cut by 0 bases, the J end by 6 bases, with 8 bases between. This CDR3 has 14 amino acids. TCRdb re-derived calls from the RT-PCR reads in MiXCR, one entry per CDR3 protein. The sample holds 65,000 to 80,000 distinct CDR3 sequences, less than 30% seen once. Input material: blood, either unsorted or a sorted T cell fraction (not recorded which). This chain uses TRBV10-3 with TRBJ1-4; no clear D. The receptor comes from a human donor who was either an allogeneic HSCT recipient or a stem cell or donor lymphocyte infusion donor (not recorded which). It is not recorded whose cells these are; they may come from a transplant donor. CDR3 in DNA: TGTGCCATCAGTGAGTCTGGTACCCATGAAAAACTGTTTTTT. Translation: CAISESGTHEKLFF.